This T cell receptor (beta chain) derives from a study of blood T cell repertoires in COVID-19 (TCRdb year 2020). Study-wide context: Samples from collaborators originated in the United States, Italy and Spain and spanned both the acute and convalescent phases of COVID-19. The material from the prospective study consisted of cDNA or gDNA derived from T cells, B-cell-depleted T cells, or PBMCs. Deeply sampled blood TCRbeta repertoires from subjects exposed to, actively infected with, or recovered from COVID-19 were included in the dataset. The repertoires were released in a freely available public database intended as a resource for research on the immune response to SARS-CoV-2. The samples were drawn from the first 160 participants of the ongoing ImmuneRACE study and from over a thousand subjects provided by 6 global collaborators. A de-identified subject ID, COVID-19 status, age in years and sex were almost always included in the sample metadata. HLA class I and class II types, where available, came from metadata supplied by the sample provider rather than from assay-based typing. Findings and caveats that apply to the study as a whole: How much clinical and demographic metadata was included differed by source and by participant, and the metadata was provided uncurated.

Collaborating institutions collected whole blood in K2EDTA tubes following their own protocols. For TCRbeta analysis, collaborator samples were shipped as frozen whole blood, as isolated PBMCs, or as DNA extracted from either sample type. Points on this clone: What this receptor recognizes is not known. The record has no base qualities; no much larger clone is one base away.

The CDR3 measures 15 amino acids from cysteine to phenylalanine. Just CDR3 DNA is preserved here, 45 bases in frame from base 1. Trimming accounts for 3 bases at V and 6 bases at J, while the number of junction bases matched to no gene is 8. CDR1 MDHEN and CDR2 SYDVKM are derived from the germline V gene. The immunoSEQ Assay, a bias-controlled multiplex PCR, was used to amplify TCRbeta CDR3 regions from genomic DNA. The published analysis was carried out like this. Within the assay, amplification of reference gene primers was used to estimate how many nucleated cells each sample contained. To quantify the absolute abundance of each unique TCRbeta CDR3 rearrangement, sequence reads were collapsed and filtered. For each sample, productive Simpson clonality was calculated by taking the square root of Simpson's diversity index across productive rearrangements. Entries here come from immuneACCESS through TCRdb and include only in-frame sequences with V and J called. Some clones fail to appear in such tables; in the studies checked, an unresolved V gene covers under half of the shortfall, and the cause of the remainder is unknown. The V and J calls and the clone size are those of that table, but D and trimming were determined from the DNA. This sample has 140,000 or so clones in its table, and approximately 81% of those were observed once. Roughly 8.2% of the sample lies in the top ten.

The receptor was derived from a human donor in a cohort sampled during active COVID-19. The chain employs TRBV28 and TRBJ2-3; 8 central nucleotides agree with TRBD2. Sequencing was performed on peripheral blood. The nucleotides are TGTGCCAGCAGTTTCGGAGACGGCGGGAGGGATACGCAGTATTTT. The resulting protein is CASSFGDGGRDTQYF.